These 11 T cell receptor beta chains came from one sample sequenced in a study of T cell repertoires in cytomegalovirus infection. TCRdb reprocessed the reads with MiXCR, giving one entry per CDR3 protein. The sample includes approximately 910,000 distinct CDR3 sequences, around 29% seen only once; the top ten take over 13%. These receptors have no identified antigens. Material: cultured CD8+ T cells from PBMCs, obtained from culture after CMV antigen stimulation. The source of these receptors is a human donor in good health (CMV status not recorded). Some clones in this sample may be carry-over from other donors' samples.

In the case of this clonotype: The junction shows a germline mismatch at one end, possibly a read error. J is TRBJ2-1 and V is TRBV7-9; D possibly corresponds to TRBD2 (6 bases). The CDR3 runs 12 residues. Germline CDR1 and CDR2: SEHNR and FQNEAQ (reference sequence). CDR3 bases: TGTGGCAGCAGCTTCCCGGGGGTAGAGCAGTTCTTC. Translation: CGSSFPGVEQFF. The full variable domain, completed using reference TRBV7-9 and TRBJ2-1, is DTGVSQNPRHKITKRGQNVTFRCDPISEHNRLYWYRQTLGQGPEFLTYFQNEAQLEKSRLLSDRFSAERPKGSFSTLEIQRTEQGDSAMYLCGSSFPGVEQFFGPGTRLTVL.

This clonotype was picked up a small number of times. The chain recombines TRBV27 with TRBJ2-3; D remains ambiguous. The CDR3 has 13 residues. CDR1 and CDR2 from the germline V gene are MNHEY and SMNVEV (reference sequence). Deletions cut 3 bases from V and 4 bases from J, with 8 bases between. The DNA of the CDR3 is TGTGCCAGCAGTTTCGGTTACCCAGATACGCAGTATTTT. It codes for CASSFGYPDTQYF.

The V call is TRBV29-1, the J call TRBJ2-5; 7 nucleotides align to TRBD1. This CDR3 comprises 12 residues. With 6 bases clipped from V and 9 bases from J, the junction kept 10 bases outside the gene matches. The germline V gene has CDR1 SQVTM and CDR2 ANQGSEA. The DNA for the CDR3 is TGCAGCGTACCCGGGACAGTGGAGGCCCAGTACTTC. Encoded protein: CSVPGTVEAQYF.

This clonotype was picked up many times. The rearrangement joins TRBV7-9 to TRBJ2-3; 7 bases match TRBD1. The length of the CDR3 is 15 residues. Unmatched junction bases numbered 9, after V lost 5 bases and J lost 4 bases. Germline V gives CDR1 SEHNR, CDR2 FQNEAQ (reference sequence). This CDR3 is CASSPRQGNPDTQYF. For the CDR3, the DNA is TGTGCCAGCAGCCCAAGACAGGGTAATCCAGATACGCAGTATTTT. The full variable domain, rest sourced from reference TRBV7-9 and TRBJ2-3, is DTGVSQNPRHKITKRGQNVTFRCDPISEHNRLYWYRQTLGQGPEFLTYFQNEAQLEKSRLLSDRFSAERPKGSFSTLEIQRTEQGDSAMYLCASSPRQGNPDTQYFGPGTRLTVL.

This chain connects TRBV6-5 to TRBJ1-2, with D possibly matching TRBD1 (5 bases). V was trimmed by 5 bases and J by 1 base, leaving 17 bases between them. This CDR3 region has 16 residues. Germline V gene data show CDR1 as MNHEY and CDR2 as SVGAGI. The CDR3 here is CASSPSLTAINYGYTF. The CDR3 nucleotides read TGTGCCAGCAGTCCCTCCTTGACAGCCATTAACTATGGCTACACCTTC.

There are a few counts of this clonotype. The chain carries TRBV12-3 or TRBV12-4 and TRBJ1-1, with 7 bases identical to TRBD1. The CDR3 sequence is 15 residues long. The J segment lost 0 bases and the V segment lost 2 bases, leaving 3 bases of the junction unmatched. In DNA, the CDR3 is TGTGCCAGCAGTTTATCCGGGACAGTGAACACTGAAGCTTTCTTT. Protein sequence: CASSLSGTVNTEAFF.

As to this clonotype: This may be a read error, as it is one base from a much larger clone. The chain combines TRBV7-8 with TRBJ2-3, with 11 bases aligning to TRBD2. CDR1 is SGHVS and CDR2 is FQNEAQ in the germline V gene. The CDR3 is made up of 19 amino acids. For the CDR3, the DNA is TGTGTCAGCAACTACGACCTACTAGCGGGGGACCTGGGGGCAGATACGCAGTATTTT. This encodes CVSNYDLLAGDLGADTQYF.

The V gene is TRBV9, the J gene TRBJ2-1, with D unclear. From germline, CDR1 is SGDLS and CDR2 YYNGEE. The CDR3 is 14 residues long. V lost 0 bases, J lost 3 bases, and 7 bases lay in between. CDR3 nucleotides: TGTGCCAGCAGCGTAGTGGCATACTACAATGAGCAGTTCTTC. Translation gives CASSVVAYYNEQFF.

The chain employs TRBV2 and TRBJ1-1; D is undetermined. Germline V gene sequence: CDR1 SNHLY, CDR2 FYNNEI. V was shortened by 1 base and J by 7 bases, with 7 bases between the two germline ends. The CDR3 has 12 residues. CDR3 sequence reads: CASSEGAIEAFF. The CDR3 coding sequence is TGTGCCAGCAGTGAAGGGGCCATTGAAGCTTTCTTT. Using reference TRBV2 and TRBJ1-1 for the parts outside the CDR3, the full variable domain is EPEVTQTPSHQVTQMGQEVILRCVPISNHLYFYWYRQILGQKVEFLVSFYNNEISEKSEIFDDQFSVERPDGSNFTLKIRSTKLEDSAMYFCASSEGAIEAFFGQGTRLTVV.

This clonotype was picked up a small number of times. The rearrangement uses TRBV19 and TRBJ1-5, with D uncertain. The V end was cut by 4 bases, the J end by 1 base, with 11 bases between. The CDR3 loop spans 15 amino acids. Per the germline V gene, CDR1 is LNHDA and CDR2 is SQIVND (reference sequence). CDR3 residues: CASSRADLSNQPQHF. DNA for the CDR3: TGTGCCAGTAGTAGGGCAGATTTAAGCAATCAGCCCCAGCATTTT.

The genes are TRBV2 and TRBJ2-2; 7 bases are shared with TRBD1. The ends lost 7 bases at V and 2 bases at J; junction bases unmatched: 7. CDR3 length equals 15 residues. Germline CDR1 reads SNHLY; CDR2 reads FYNNEI. CDR3 sequence: CASIRTGANTGELFF. The CDR3, as DNA: TGTGCCAGCATTCGGACAGGTGCCAACACCGGGGAGCTGTTTTTT. The full variable domain, rest sourced from reference TRBV2 and TRBJ2-2, is EPEVTQTPSHQVTQMGQEVILRCVPISNHLYFYWYRQILGQKVEFLVSFYNNEISEKSEIFDDQFSVERPDGSNFTLKIRSTKLEDSAMYFCASIRTGANTGELFFGEGSRLTVL.